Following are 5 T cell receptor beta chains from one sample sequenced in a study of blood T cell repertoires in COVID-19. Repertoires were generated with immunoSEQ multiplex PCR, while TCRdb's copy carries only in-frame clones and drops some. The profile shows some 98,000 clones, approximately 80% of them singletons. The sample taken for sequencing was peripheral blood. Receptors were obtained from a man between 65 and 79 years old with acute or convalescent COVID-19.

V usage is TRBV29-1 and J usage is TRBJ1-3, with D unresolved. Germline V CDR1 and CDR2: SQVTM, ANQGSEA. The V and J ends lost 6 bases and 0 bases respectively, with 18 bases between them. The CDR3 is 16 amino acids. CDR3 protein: CSVTQPARGSGNTIYF. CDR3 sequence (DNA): TGCAGCGTGACCCAGCCGGCGAGAGGCTCTGGAAACACCATATATTTT.

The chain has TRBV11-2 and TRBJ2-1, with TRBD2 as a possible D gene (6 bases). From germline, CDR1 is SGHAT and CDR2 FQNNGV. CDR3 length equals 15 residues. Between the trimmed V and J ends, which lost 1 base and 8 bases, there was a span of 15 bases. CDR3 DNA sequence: TGTGCCAGCAGCTTAGCCTCGTTTAGCGGTCATGAGCAGTTCTTC. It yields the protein CASSLASFSGHEQFF.

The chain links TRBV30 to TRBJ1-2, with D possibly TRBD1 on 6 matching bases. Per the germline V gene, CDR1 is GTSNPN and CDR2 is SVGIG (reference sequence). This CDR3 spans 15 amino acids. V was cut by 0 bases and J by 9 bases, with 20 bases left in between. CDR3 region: CAWSVLRTDGMRYTF. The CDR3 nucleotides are TGTGCCTGGAGTGTACTAAGGACAGATGGCATGCGCTACACCTTC. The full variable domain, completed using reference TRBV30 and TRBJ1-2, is SQTIHQWPATLVQPVGSPLSLECTVEGTSNPNLYWYRQAAGRGLQLLFYSVGIGQISSEVPQNLSASRPQDRQFILSSKKLLLSDSGFYLCAWSVLRTDGMRYTFGSGTRLTVV.

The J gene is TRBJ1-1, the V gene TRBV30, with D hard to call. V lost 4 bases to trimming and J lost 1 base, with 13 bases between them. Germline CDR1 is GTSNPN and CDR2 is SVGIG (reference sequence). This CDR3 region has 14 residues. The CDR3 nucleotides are TGTGCCTGGATGAGCGGACTGAGGAACACTGAAGCTTTCTTT. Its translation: CAWMSGLRNTEAFF. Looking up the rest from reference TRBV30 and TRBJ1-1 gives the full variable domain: SQTIHQWPATLVQPVGSPLSLECTVEGTSNPNLYWYRQAAGRGLQLLFYSVGIGQISSEVPQNLSASRPQDRQFILSSKKLLLSDSGFYLCAWMSGLRNTEAFFGQGTRLTVV.

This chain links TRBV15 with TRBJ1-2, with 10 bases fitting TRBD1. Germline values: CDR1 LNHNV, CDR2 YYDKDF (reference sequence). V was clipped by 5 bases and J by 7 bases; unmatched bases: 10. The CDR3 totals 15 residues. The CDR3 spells CATSPQGTGAGGYTF. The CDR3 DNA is TGTGCCACCAGCCCACAGGGGACAGGGGCCGGTGGCTACACCTTC.